Each of the 30 T cell receptor beta chains below was sequenced from the same sample in a study of blood T cells in healthy people across ages. Primers used in a second PCR of roughly 7 to 11 cycles were a sample-barcoded 5' primer and a J-beta primer mix. TCRdb re-called the 5' RACE reads through MiXCR, storing one row per CDR3 protein. In the table there are approximately 780,000 distinct CDR3 sequences, about a quarter of which are singletons. The same data also went into a second study, on T cells of mothers and their children.

The sequenced sample was blood. The receptors derive from a boy between 5 and 17 years old in good health.

J is TRBJ2-5 and V is TRBV11-2; 10 bases are a match to TRBD2. The V gene's germline CDR1 is SGHAT and CDR2 FQNNGV. V lost 5 bases and J lost 2; bases outside the gene matches: 17. The CDR3 sequence is 19 residues long. CDR3: CASSTRTSGRDTTQETQYF. The CDR3 nucleotides read TGTGCCAGCAGCACAAGGACTAGCGGACGTGATACTACGCAAGAGACCCAGTACTTC.

The rearrangement joins TRBV4-1 to TRBJ2-7, with D uncertain. With 1 base removed from V and 6 bases from J, the gap between germline ends came to 10 bases. The V gene's germline CDR1 is MGHRA and CDR2 YSYEKL. There are 13 residues in the CDR3. CDR3 nucleotide sequence: TGCGCCAGCAGCCAAGTAGCAGGCAGCGAGCAGTACTTC. Protein product: CASSQVAGSEQYF.

This clonotype was counted between two and nine times. The genes are TRBV7-6 and TRBJ2-7; tentative D call: TRBD2 (6 bases). The CDR3 is 15 residues long. The V and J ends lost 0 bases and 2 bases respectively, with 11 bases between them. Germline CDR1 is SGHVS and CDR2 is FNYEAQ. The CDR3: CASSLAHGEAYEQYF. CDR3 nucleotide sequence: TGTGCCAGCAGCTTAGCCCACGGGGAGGCCTACGAGCAGTACTTC.

The rearrangement joins TRBV11-2 to TRBJ2-7; 11 bases match TRBD1. The CDR3 spans 14 residues. The J segment lost 6 bases and the V segment lost 5 bases, leaving 6 bases of the junction unmatched. Germline V gene lookup returns CDR1 SGHAT and CDR2 FQNNGV. For the CDR3, the DNA is TGTGCCAGCAGCCCCGGGACAGGGGGTTTCGAGCAGTACTTC. Translated, it gives CASSPGTGGFEQYF. The variable domain in full, completed from reference TRBV11-2 and TRBJ2-7, reads EAGVAQSPRYKIIEKRQSVAFWCNPISGHATLYWYQQILGQGPKLLIQFQNNGVVDDSQLPKDRFSAERLKGVDSTLKIQPAKLEDSAVYLCASSPGTGGFEQYFGPGTRLTVT.

V gene TRBV20-1 combines with J gene TRBJ2-5; 11 bases match TRBD2. The end of the DNA fits TRBJ2-7 better, so the J call may be wrong. CDR3 length: 17 amino acids. Germline CDR1 reads DFQATT; CDR2 reads SNEGSKA (reference sequence). The CDR3 DNA is TGCAGTGCTAGGCGGCGGACTAGCGGGCGAAGCTCCTACGAGCAGTACTTC. It encodes CSARRRTSGRSSYEQYF.

The chain combines TRBV6-1 with TRBJ2-1; maybe TRBD1 (5 bases). V gave up 0 bases and J gave up 6 bases, with 12 bases separating them. Germline CDR1 reads MNHNS; CDR2 reads SASEGT. CDR3 size: 15 residues. CDR3 in DNA: TGTGCCAGCAGTGAAGCCCAGGGTGGCCGCAATGAGCAGTTCTTC. Amino acids: CASSEAQGGRNEQFF.

The CDR3 DNA reads as TGTGCCAGCAGTCCCATCCGGGACAGGAGGCACTACGAGCAGTACTTC. Protein: CASSPIRDRRHYEQYF. J is TRBJ2-7 and V is TRBV27, with 8 bases matching TRBD1. Germline CDR1 and CDR2: MNHEY and SMNVEV (reference sequence). V dropped 5 bases and J dropped 3; count of bases not matched to a gene: 12. CDR3 length: 16 amino acids.

This chain joins TRBV6-5 and TRBJ2-1, with no clear D. Deletions cut 0 bases from V and 2 bases from J, with 11 bases between. In germline, CDR1 is MNHEY, CDR2 SVGAGI. The CDR3 spans 16 residues. CDR3: CASSYSDQPTYNEQFF. The DNA of the CDR3 is TGTGCCAGCAGTTACTCGGACCAACCTACCTACAATGAGCAGTTCTTC.

The chain is built from TRBV10-3 and TRBJ2-4, with D maybe TRBD2 (5 bases). The germline V and J ends were trimmed by 4 bases and 5 bases, with 6 bases remaining between them. The germline V gene encodes CDR1 ENHRY and CDR2 SYGVKD. The CDR3 covers 12 residues. CDR3 nucleotide sequence: TGTGCCATCAGTGGGGGAGAAAACATTCAGTACTTC. It codes for CAISGGENIQYF.

The chain employs TRBV9 and TRBJ2-3; 9 nucleotides match TRBD2. V shed 1 base and J 5 bases; nucleotides not matched to a gene: 5. Germline-derived CDR1 and CDR2 are SGDLS and YYNGEE. The CDR3 is 15 amino acids. CDR3 amino acids: CASSVSGGLKDTQYF. CDR3 DNA sequence: TGTGCCAGCAGCGTAAGCGGGGGGTTGAAAGATACGCAGTATTTT.

V usage is TRBV10-3 and J usage is TRBJ1-4; 7 nucleotides align to TRBD1. Germline loops: CDR1 ENHRY, CDR2 SYGVKD. This CDR3 spans 16 amino acids. The junction had 3 bases not matched to a gene; V was cut back by 0 bases and J by 2 bases. The CDR3 reads CAISESQGSTNEKLFF. CDR3 coding DNA: TGTGCCATCAGTGAGTCACAGGGGTCCACTAATGAAAAACTGTTTTTT.

This clonotype was seen more than once but under ten times. The chain employs TRBV4-1 and TRBJ2-4, with D perhaps matching TRBD1 (7 bases). CDR3 length: 17 amino acids. Trimming left V 4 bases short and J 0 bases short, with 16 bases between. The germline gives CDR1 MGHRA, CDR2 YSYEKL. This CDR3 is CASSLRDSRLAKNIQYF. CDR3 DNA: TGCGCCAGCAGCCTGCGGGACAGCAGACTAGCCAAAAACATTCAGTACTTC.

V gene TRBV4-1 combines with J gene TRBJ1-3, with 7 nucleotides matching TRBD1. The length of the CDR3 is 17 residues. Germline assignment: CDR1 MGHRA and CDR2 YSYEKL. The J segment lost 2 bases and the V segment lost 0 bases, leaving 7 bases of the junction unmatched. This chain's CDR3 is CASSQDDRTGTGNTIYF. The CDR3 DNA sequence: TGCGCCAGCAGCCAAGATGATCGGACAGGAACTGGAAACACCATATATTTT.

This clonotype was counted many times. V gene TRBV5-1 combines with J gene TRBJ2-7, with D unclear. The V end lost 0 bases, the J end lost 2 bases, and 6 bases lay between the germline ends. Germline CDR1 SGHRS, CDR2 YFSETQ. The CDR3 has 13 amino acids. The CDR3 bases are TGCGCCAGCAGCTTGGACTACACCTACGAGCAGTACTTC. It encodes CASSLDYTYEQYF.

CDR3 nucleotide sequence: TGTGCTAGTGGACGGGGCGGGATCTCCTACAATGAGCAGTTCTTC. Translated: CASGRGGISYNEQFF. The chain uses TRBV12-5 and TRBJ2-1; D is perhaps TRBD2 (6 bases). CDR1 and CDR2 (germline): LGHNT, FRNRAP. The CDR3 extends over 15 amino acids. V was shortened by 6 bases and J by 0 bases, with 12 bases between the two germline ends.

The chain combines TRBV6-1 with TRBJ1-1; weak D call: TRBD1 (5 bases). CDR3 length: 18 residues. V lost 5 bases, J lost 4 bases, and 26 bases lay in between. The germline V gene encodes CDR1 MNHNS and CDR2 SASEGT. The CDR3 DNA is TGTGCCAGCAGTCCCAGTGGGGCAGGGAAGATTAGGAGCACTGAAGCTTTCTTT. This gives the protein CASSPSGAGKIRSTEAFF.

A word on this clonotype: Germline and junction disagree at one end, which may indicate a read error. The CDR3 sequence: CVSSPGRGRSYEQYF. In DNA form, the CDR3 reads TGTGTCAGCAGCCCAGGGAGGGGGAGATCCTACGAGCAGTACTTC. V and J are TRBV9 and TRBJ2-7, with D possibly being TRBD2 (7 bases). There are 15 residues in the CDR3. Germline lookup yields CDR1 SGDLS and CDR2 YYNGEE.

This clonotype was recorded a few times. The chain uses TRBV7-3 and TRBJ1-5; weak D call: TRBD1 (6 bases). The CDR3 sequence is 13 residues long. The germline gives CDR1 SGHTA, CDR2 FQGTGA. The V and J ends lost 1 base and 8 bases respectively, with 9 bases between them. The CDR3 DNA follows: TGTGCCAGCAGCTTAATAGGGGGGGAGCCCCAGCATTTT. This sequence encodes CASSLIGGEPQHF.

This clonotype was detected a few times. This sequence joins TRBV27 and TRBJ2-7; D is unresolved. V was cut by 8 bases and J by 2 bases, with 13 bases left in between. The V gene's germline CDR1 is MNHEY and CDR2 SMNVEV (reference sequence). The CDR3 loop spans 13 amino acids. Written as DNA, the CDR3 is TGTGCCAGCTCAGTAGGTGAGACCTACGAGCAGTACTTC. Translating gives CASSVGETYEQYF.

The table lists this clonotype with a few counts. The chain combines TRBV12-5 with TRBJ1-2; 7 bases are a match to TRBD1. V was pared by 0 bases and J by 6 bases, with 7 bases of the junction left unmatched. Germline lookup yields CDR1 LGHNT and CDR2 FRNRAP. The CDR3 runs to 15 residues. CDR3 sequence reads: CASGLVHPQGDGYTF. In DNA form, the CDR3 reads TGTGCTAGTGGTTTGGTACATCCGCAGGGGGATGGCTACACCTTC. Combining the CDR3 with reference TRBV12-5 and TRBJ1-2 gives the whole variable domain DARVTQTPRHKVTEMGQEVTMRCQPILGHNTVFWYRQTMMQGLELLAYFRNRAPLDDSGMPKDRFSAEMPDATLATLKIQPSEPRDSAVYFCASGLVHPQGDGYTFGSGTRLTVV.

V and J are TRBV20-1 and TRBJ2-3; D is possibly TRBD1 (5 bases). V was cut by 0 bases and J by 1 base, with 14 bases left in between. Germline V gives CDR1 DFQATT, CDR2 SNEGSKA (reference sequence). This CDR3 is built from 16 residues. The CDR3 DNA sequence: TGCAGTGCTAGAGACCCTGGACAAGTCGGCACAGATACGCAGTATTTT. Protein: CSARDPGQVGTDTQYF.

This chain uses TRBV20-1 with TRBJ2-5, with D perhaps TRBD2 (8 bases). Trimming cost V 2 bases and J 1 base, with 14 bases left between them. The germline gives CDR1 DFQATT, CDR2 SNEGSKA (reference sequence). The CDR3 has 15 residues. The CDR3 spells CSARPGRGPQETQYF. The CDR3 DNA sequence: TGCAGTGCTAGACCCGGGAGGGGGCCCCAAGAGACCCAGTACTTC.

This clonotype was detected a few times. This sequence joins TRBV20-1 and TRBJ2-7; tentative D call: TRBD1 (6 bases). CDR1 and CDR2 from the germline V gene are DFQATT and SNEGSKA (reference sequence). The ends were cut back, 5 bases at V and 2 bases at J, with 28 bases in the middle. The CDR3 loop spans 18 amino acids. The CDR3 reads CSASGTRPFFPIPYEQYF. CDR3 DNA sequence: TGCAGTGCTTCCGGGACAAGGCCCTTTTTCCCCATCCCCTACGAGCAGTACTTC.

This clonotype was detected a few times. The CDR3 bases are TGTGCCAGCAGAACATACAGGGAGAATGAGCAGTTCTTC. Amino acids: CASRTYRENEQFF. V is TRBV6-2 or TRBV6-3 and J is TRBJ2-5, with a weak D call TRBD1 (6 bases). The DNA end is a closer match to TRBJ2-1, so the J assignment may be wrong. Per germline, CDR1 MNHEY and CDR2 SVGEGT. The CDR3 runs 13 residues.

This clonotype was detected a few times. The chain is built from TRBV6-1 and TRBJ1-5; a weak D match, TRBD1 (5 bases). This CDR3 contains 16 residues. V was pared by 5 bases and J by 3 bases, with 17 bases between. In germline, CDR1 is MNHNS, CDR2 SASEGT. The CDR3 spells CASSNSRDRTNQPQHF. The CDR3 DNA reads as TGTGCCAGCAGTAATTCCCGGGACCGAACCAATCAGCCCCAGCATTTT.

This chain uses TRBV2 with TRBJ2-7, with D uncertain. The germline V gene encodes CDR1 SNHLY and CDR2 FYNNEI. This CDR3 comprises 14 residues. Trimming pared 7 bases from V and 4 bases from J, leaving 17 bases between. CDR3 coding DNA: TGTGCCAGCATCAAGGGCCTTCTCACTTACGAGCAGTACTTC. Translating gives CASIKGLLTYEQYF. The full variable domain, rest sourced from reference TRBV2 and TRBJ2-7, is EPEVTQTPSHQVTQMGQEVILRCVPISNHLYFYWYRQILGQKVEFLVSFYNNEISEKSEIFDDQFSVERPDGSNFTLKIRSTKLEDSAMYFCASIKGLLTYEQYFGPGTRLTVT.

The rearrangement uses TRBV20-1 and TRBJ2-5, with 7 bases aligning to TRBD1. The end of the DNA aligns better with TRBJ2-7, so the J call may be wrong. The length of the CDR3 is 14 residues. Germline V lookup: CDR1 DFQATT, CDR2 SNEGSKA (reference sequence). CDR3 protein: CSALTGQVSYEQYF. CDR3 DNA sequence: TGCAGTGCTTTAACCGGACAGGTCTCCTACGAGCAGTACTTC.

In its sample, this clonotype was seen a few times. CDR3 sequence: CASGEGGNSPLHF. The DNA of the CDR3 is TGTGCTAGTGGTGAGGGGGGTAATTCACCCCTCCACTTT. The chain is built from TRBV12-5 and TRBJ1-6; tentatively, D is TRBD1 (6 bases). This CDR3 spans 13 amino acids. Trimming cost V 5 bases and J 6 bases, with 8 bases left between them. Looked up from germline, CDR1 is LGHNT and CDR2 is FRNRAP. Filled out from reference TRBV12-5 and TRBJ1-6, the complete variable domain reads DARVTQTPRHKVTEMGQEVTMRCQPILGHNTVFWYRQTMMQGLELLAYFRNRAPLDDSGMPKDRFSAEMPDATLATLKIQPSEPRDSAVYFCASGEGGNSPLHFGNGTRLTVT.

Remarks on this clonotype: A much more abundant neighbour one base away suggests this may be a read error. The chain is built from TRBV6-4 and TRBJ2-1; 12 bases are a match to TRBD2. CDR1 and CDR2 (germline): MRHNA, SNTAGT. V was clipped by 3 bases and J by 8 bases; unmatched bases: 5. This CDR3 spans 15 amino acids. CDR3 sequence: CASSESSGGADEQFF. As DNA, the CDR3 is TGTGCCAGCAGTGAATCTAGCGGGGGGGCCGATGAGCAGTTCTTC.

This clonotype occurred a few times. CDR3 sequence reads: CASSPPGTSGGFEQFF. DNA of the CDR3: TGTGCCAGCAGCCCCCCTGGGACTAGCGGGGGCTTTGAGCAGTTCTTC. The chain uses TRBV9 and TRBJ2-5; 14 bases are shared with TRBD2. Matching the DNA end better, TRBJ2-1 makes the J call doubtful. The length of the CDR3 is 16 residues. Germline CDR1 SGDLS, CDR2 YYNGEE.